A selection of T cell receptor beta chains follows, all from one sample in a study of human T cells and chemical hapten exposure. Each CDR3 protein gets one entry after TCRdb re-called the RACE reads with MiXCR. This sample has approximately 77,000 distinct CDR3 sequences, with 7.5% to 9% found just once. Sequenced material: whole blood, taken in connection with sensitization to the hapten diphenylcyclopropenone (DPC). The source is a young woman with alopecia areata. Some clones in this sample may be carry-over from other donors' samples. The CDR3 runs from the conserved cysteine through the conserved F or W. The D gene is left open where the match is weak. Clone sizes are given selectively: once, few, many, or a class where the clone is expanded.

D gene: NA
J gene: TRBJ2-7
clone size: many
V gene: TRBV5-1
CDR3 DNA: TGCGCCAGCAGCTTGTCAGTGCAGGCTTTGGGTTCAAGCTACTTC
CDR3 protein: CASSLSVQALGSSYF

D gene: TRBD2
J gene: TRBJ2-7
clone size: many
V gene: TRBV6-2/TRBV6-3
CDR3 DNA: TGTGCCAGCAGTTATAACCCCACCGGGGGGGCTCGGAACGAGCAGTACTTC
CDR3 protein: CASSYNPTGGARNEQYF

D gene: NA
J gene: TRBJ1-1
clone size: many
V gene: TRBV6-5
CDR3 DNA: TGTGCCAGCAGTTACACCGTCCCGGTGAACACTGAAGCTTTCTTT
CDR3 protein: CASSYTVPVNTEAFF

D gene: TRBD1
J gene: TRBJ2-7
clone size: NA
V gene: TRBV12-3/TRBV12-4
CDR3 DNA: TGTGCCAGCAGCCGGGGACAGAACGAGCAGTACTTC
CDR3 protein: CASSRGQNEQYF

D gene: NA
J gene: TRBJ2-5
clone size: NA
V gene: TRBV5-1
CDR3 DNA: TGCGCCAGCAGCATGGGGGCCGGTCAAGAGACCCAGTACTTC
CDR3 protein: CASSMGAGQETQYF

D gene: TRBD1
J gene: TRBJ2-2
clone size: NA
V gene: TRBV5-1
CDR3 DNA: TGCGCCAGCAGCTTGGACAGGGGAACGGTCGGGGAGCTGTTTTTT
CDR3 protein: CASSLDRGTVGELFF

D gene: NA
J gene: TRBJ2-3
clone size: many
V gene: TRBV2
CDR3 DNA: TGTGCCAGCAGTGAGGGTAATACGCAGTATTTT
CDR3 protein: CASSEGNTQYF

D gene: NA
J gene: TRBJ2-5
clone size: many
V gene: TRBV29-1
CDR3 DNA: TGCAGCGCAAACTTCGGAGGAGAGACCCAGTACTTC
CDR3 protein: CSANFGGETQYF

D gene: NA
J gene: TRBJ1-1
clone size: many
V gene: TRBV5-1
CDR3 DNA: TGCGCCAGCAAAAGGGGGGGTGGAAACACTGAAGCTTTCTTT
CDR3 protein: CASKRGGGNTEAFF

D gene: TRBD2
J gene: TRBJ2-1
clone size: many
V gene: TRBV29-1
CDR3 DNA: TGCAGCGCTGGAAGCGGGGGCTGGGATGATGAGCAGTTCTTC
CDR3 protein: CSAGSGGWDDEQFF

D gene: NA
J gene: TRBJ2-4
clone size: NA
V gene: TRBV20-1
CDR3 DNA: TGCAGTGCTAGAGATATTGGCAGTACAGCCAAAAACATTCAGTACTTC
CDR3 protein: CSARDIGSTAKNIQYF

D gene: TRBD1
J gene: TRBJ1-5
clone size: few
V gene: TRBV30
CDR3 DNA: TGTGCCTGGAATAGACCCGGGACAGGGCACAATCAGCCCCAGCATTTT
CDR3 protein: CAWNRPGTGHNQPQHF

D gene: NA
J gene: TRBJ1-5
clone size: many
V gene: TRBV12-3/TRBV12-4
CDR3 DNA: TGTGCCAGCAGTTTGTGGGGGGGGATACAGCCCCAGCATTTT
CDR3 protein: CASSLWGGIQPQHF

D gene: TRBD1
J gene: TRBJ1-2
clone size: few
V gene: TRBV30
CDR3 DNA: TGTGCCTGGCATCACGAGGAGGGACAGGAGTACTATGGCTACACCTTC
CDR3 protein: CAWHHEEGQEYYGYTF

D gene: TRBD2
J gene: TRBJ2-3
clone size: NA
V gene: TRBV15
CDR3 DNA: TGTGCCACCAACAGATTCGCCCCGATAGCGGGGCGCACAGATACGCAGTATTTT
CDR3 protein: CATNRFAPIAGRTDTQYF

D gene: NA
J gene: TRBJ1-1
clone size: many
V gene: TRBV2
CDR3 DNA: TGTGCCAGCGTAGGACAGCCGAACACTGAAGCTTTCTTT
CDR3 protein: CASVGQPNTEAFF

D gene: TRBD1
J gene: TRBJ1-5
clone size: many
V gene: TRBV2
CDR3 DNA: TGTGCCAGCAGTACACAGGGGTCCGGGCAGCCCCAGCATTTT
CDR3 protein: CASSTQGSGQPQHF

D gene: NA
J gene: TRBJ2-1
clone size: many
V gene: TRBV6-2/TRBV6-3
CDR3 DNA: TGTGCCAGCAGTTGGAGCCAGATCAATGAGCAGTTCTTC
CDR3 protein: CASSWSQINEQFF

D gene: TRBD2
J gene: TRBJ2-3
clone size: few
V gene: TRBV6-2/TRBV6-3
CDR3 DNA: TGTGCCAGCAGTTATGAGCGGGGGGACCTGACGGTTGGGACAGATACGCAGTATTTT
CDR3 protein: CASSYERGDLTVGTDTQYF

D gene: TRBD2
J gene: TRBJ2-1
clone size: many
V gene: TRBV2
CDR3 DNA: TGTGCCAGCAGCGTCGAGCGGGGGGTTCTGGATGAGCAGTTCTTC
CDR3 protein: CASSVERGVLDEQFF

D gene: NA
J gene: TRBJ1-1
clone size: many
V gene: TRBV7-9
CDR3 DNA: TGTGCCAGCAGCTTAGCCTTGACGGGAAGCACTGAAGCTTTCTTT
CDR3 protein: CASSLALTGSTEAFF

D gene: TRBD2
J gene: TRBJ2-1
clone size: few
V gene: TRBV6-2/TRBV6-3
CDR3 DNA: TGTGCCAGCAGTTATTACCTTTCTAGCGGGGGAAATGAGCAGTTCTTC
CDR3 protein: CASSYYLSSGGNEQFF

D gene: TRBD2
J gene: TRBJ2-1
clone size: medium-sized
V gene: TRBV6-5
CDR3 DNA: TGTGCCAGCAGCCCTTCGACTAGCGGGGGGAGGGATGAGCAGTTCTTC
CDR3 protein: CASSPSTSGGRDEQFF

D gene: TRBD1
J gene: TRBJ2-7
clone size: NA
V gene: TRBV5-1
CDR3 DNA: TGCGCCAGCAGCACAAGACAGGGGTCGGGCGAGCAGTACTTC
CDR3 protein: CASSTRQGSGEQYF

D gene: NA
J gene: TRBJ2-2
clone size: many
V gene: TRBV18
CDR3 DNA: TGTGCCAGCTCACCACCGAGCTCCTGGAAGGGGGAGCTGTTTTTT
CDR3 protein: CASSPPSSWKGELFF

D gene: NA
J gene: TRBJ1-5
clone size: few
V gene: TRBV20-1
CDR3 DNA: TGCAGTGCTCTAGGGATTTATAGCAATCAGCCCCAGAATTTT
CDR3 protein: CSALGIYSNQPQNF

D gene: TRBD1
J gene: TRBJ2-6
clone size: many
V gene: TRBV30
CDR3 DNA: TGTGCCGCCAGGACAGGGCTTGGGGCCAACGTCCTGACTTTC
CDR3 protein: CAARTGLGANVLTF

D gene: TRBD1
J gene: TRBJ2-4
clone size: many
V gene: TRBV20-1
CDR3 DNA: TGCAGTGCTAGAGATTCTGTACAGGGGGGCCAAAACATTCAGTACTTC
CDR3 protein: CSARDSVQGGQNIQYF

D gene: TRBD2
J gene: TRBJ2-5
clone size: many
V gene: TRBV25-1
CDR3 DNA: TGTGCCAGCAGTGACTTCACGGGACTAGGGATAGAGACCCAGTACTTC
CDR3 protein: CASSDFTGLGIETQYF

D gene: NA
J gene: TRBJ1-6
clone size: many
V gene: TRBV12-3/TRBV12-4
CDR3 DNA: TGTGCCAGCAGTTTGAGTATTTCACCCCTCCACTTT
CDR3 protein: CASSLSISPLHF

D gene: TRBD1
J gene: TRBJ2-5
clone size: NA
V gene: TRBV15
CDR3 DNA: TGTGCCACCAGTGAAAGGGACAGGGGGGGAGAGACCCAGTACTTC
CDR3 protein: CATSERDRGGETQYF

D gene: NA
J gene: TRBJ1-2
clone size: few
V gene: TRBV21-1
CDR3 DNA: TGTGCCAGCAGCAAAGAATGTACAGGGGACTATGGCTACACCTTC
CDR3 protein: CASSKECTGDYGYTF

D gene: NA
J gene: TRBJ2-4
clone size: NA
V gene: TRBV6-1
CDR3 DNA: TGTGCCAGCAGCAGAAATACTAGGTTAGCCAAAAACATTCAGTACTTC
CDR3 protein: CASSRNTRLAKNIQYF

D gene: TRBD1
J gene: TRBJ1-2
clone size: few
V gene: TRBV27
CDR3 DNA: TGTGCCAGCAGTTTATCAGGGACAGGGGGTCTCAACTATGGCTACACCTTC
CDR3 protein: CASSLSGTGGLNYGYTF

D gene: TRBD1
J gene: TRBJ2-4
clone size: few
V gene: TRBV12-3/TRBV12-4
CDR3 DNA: TGTGCCAGCAGTTTATTACCACAGGGGGCGATGAACATTCAGTACTTC
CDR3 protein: CASSLLPQGAMNIQYF

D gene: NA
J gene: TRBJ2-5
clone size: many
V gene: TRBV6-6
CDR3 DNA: TGTGCCAGCAGTTACAGTAAATTTCAAGAGACCCAGTACTTC
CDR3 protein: CASSYSKFQETQYF

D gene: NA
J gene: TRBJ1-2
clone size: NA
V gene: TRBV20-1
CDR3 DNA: TGCAGTGCTGGAAAACAGGGACATGGCTACACCTTC
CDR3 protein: CSAGKQGHGYTF

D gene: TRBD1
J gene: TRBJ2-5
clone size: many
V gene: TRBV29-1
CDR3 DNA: TGCAGCGTCACTAGGACAGGGACCAAGACCCAGTACTTC
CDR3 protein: CSVTRTGTKTQYF

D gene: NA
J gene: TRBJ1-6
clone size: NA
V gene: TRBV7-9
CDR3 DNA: TGTGTCTGCAGCAGCACAAATTCACCCCTCCACTTT
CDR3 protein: CVCSSTNSPLHF

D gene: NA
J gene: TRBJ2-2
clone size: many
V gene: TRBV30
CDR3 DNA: TGTGCCTGGAGTCCCCTCACGACCGGGGAGCTGTTTTTT
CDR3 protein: CAWSPLTTGELFF

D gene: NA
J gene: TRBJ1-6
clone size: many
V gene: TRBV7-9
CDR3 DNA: TGTGCCAGCAGCTTAGATGGTGAGGCACCCCTCCACTTT
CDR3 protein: CASSLDGEAPLHF

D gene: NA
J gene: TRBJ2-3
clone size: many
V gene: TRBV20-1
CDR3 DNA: TGCAGTGCTAGAGATGAGCCGACCTTCGACCCTAGCACAGATACGCAGTATTTT
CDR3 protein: CSARDEPTFDPSTDTQYF

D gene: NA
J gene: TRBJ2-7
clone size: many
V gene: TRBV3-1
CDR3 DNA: TGTGCCAGCAGCCAGAGGGCCGAGCAGTACTTC
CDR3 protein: CASSQRAEQYF

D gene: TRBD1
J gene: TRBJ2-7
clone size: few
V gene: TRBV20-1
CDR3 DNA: TGCAGTGCTACAGGGGGCCAAAGCTCCTACGAGCAGTACTTC
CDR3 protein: CSATGGQSSYEQYF

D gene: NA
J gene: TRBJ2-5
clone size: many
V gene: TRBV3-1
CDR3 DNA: TGTGCCAGCAGCCCCCCAGGGATACAAGAGACCCAGTACTTC
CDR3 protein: CASSPPGIQETQYF

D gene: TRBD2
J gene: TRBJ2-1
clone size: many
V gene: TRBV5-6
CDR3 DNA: TGTGCCAGCGCTCTGGCCAGCGGGGGGGCCCCTTCGTTC
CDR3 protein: CASALASGGAPSF

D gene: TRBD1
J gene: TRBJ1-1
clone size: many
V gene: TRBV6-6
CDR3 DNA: TGTGCCAGCAGGCGGACAGGGGATACTACTGAAGCTTTCTTT
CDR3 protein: CASRRTGDTTEAFF

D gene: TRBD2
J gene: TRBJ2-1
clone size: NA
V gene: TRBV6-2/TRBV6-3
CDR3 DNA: TGTGCCAGCAGGAGGCTAGCGGCCTACAATGAGCAGTTCTTC
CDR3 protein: CASRRLAAYNEQFF

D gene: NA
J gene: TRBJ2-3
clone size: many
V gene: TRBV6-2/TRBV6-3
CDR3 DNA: TGTGCCAGCAGTCGACAGACCACAGATACGCAGTATTTT
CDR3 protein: CASSRQTTDTQYF

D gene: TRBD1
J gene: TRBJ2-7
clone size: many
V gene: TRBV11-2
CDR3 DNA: TGTGCCAGCAGCTTAGCTTCCGGGACAGGTGCCTACGAGCAGTACTTC
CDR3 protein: CASSLASGTGAYEQYF

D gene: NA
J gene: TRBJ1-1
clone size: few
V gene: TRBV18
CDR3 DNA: TGTGCCAGCTCACCAAGAGGGGGGACAATGAACACTGAAGCTTTCTTT
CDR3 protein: CASSPRGGTMNTEAFF

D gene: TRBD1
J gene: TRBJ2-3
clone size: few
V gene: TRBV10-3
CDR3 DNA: TGTGCCATCAGTGATTCTGTGGGACAGGGAGCAGATACGCAGTATTTT
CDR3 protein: CAISDSVGQGADTQYF

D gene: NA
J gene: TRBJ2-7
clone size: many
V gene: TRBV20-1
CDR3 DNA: TGCAGTGCTCGAGAAGTAAGCTCCTACGAGCAGTACTTC
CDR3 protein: CSAREVSSYEQYF

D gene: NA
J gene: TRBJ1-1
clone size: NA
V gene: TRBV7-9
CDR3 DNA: TGTGCCAGCAGACCAAGCCGACAGGCCTTCTTT
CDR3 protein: CASRPSRQAFF

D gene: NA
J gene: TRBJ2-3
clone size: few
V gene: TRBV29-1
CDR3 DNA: TGCAGCGCCCCCACCGCGGGGGCCAACACAGATACGCAGTATTTT
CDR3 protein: CSAPTAGANTDTQYF